The clone carrying this TCR beta chain was detected only a few times. Its target is not known. The data were obtained in a study of T cell repertoires in cytomegalovirus infection. Study-level findings and limits: Clonotype analysis showed dominance of the ex vivo response by HLA-C-restricted CMV-specific TCR beta clonotypes. Cumulative public TCR beta family frequency identified CMV carriers with the relevant HLA.

V lost 4 bases, J lost 5 bases, and 18 bases stayed unmatched. CDR1 MNHEY and CDR2 SVGEGT come from the germline V gene. This CDR3 is built from 19 residues. TCRdb re-derived calls from the reads in MiXCR, one entry per CDR3 protein. Of 250,000 to 300,000 distinct CDR3 sequences listed, about 20% are singletons. This sequence was found in a human donor in good health (CMV status not recorded). Some clones in this sample may be carry-over from other donors' samples. The chain recombines TRBV6-2 or TRBV6-3 with TRBJ2-2, with 8 bases that match TRBD1. The sample was cultured PBMCs, taken from culture after CMV antigen stimulation. The CDR3 DNA reads TGTGCCAGCAGTTTCACACGGACAGGGAATATACCGGGTACCGGGGAGCTGTTTTTT. Translated, it gives CASSFTRTGNIPGTGELFF.